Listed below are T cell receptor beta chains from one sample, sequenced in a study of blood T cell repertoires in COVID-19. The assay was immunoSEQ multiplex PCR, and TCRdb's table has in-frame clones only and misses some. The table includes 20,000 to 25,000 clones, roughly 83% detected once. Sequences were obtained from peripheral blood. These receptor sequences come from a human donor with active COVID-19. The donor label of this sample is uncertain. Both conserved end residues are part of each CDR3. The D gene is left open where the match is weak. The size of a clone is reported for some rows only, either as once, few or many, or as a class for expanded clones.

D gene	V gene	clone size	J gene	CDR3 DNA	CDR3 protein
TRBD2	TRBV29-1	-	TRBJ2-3	TGCAGCGCGCCGACTAGCGGGAGTCTTGCAGATACGCAGTATTTT	CSAPTSGSLADTQYF
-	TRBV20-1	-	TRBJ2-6	TGCAGTGCTAGTGGTGAACAGGGTGTCTCTGGGGCCAACGTCCTGACTTTC	CSASGEQGVSGANVLTF
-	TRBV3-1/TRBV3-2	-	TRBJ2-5	TGTGCCAGCAGCCTTACGGGGTCGGAGACCCAGTACTTC	CASSLTGSETQYF
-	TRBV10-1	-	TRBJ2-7	TGCGCCAGCAGCCCGGGACTCCATTCCGAGCAGTACTTC	CASSPGLHSEQYF
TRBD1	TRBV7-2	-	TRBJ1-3	TGTGCCATCTTTCGACAGGGCGATGGAAACACCATATATTTT	CAIFRQGDGNTIYF
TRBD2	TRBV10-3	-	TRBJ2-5	TGTGCCATCAGCCCCGGGACTAGCTTCGAGACCCAGTACTTC	CAISPGTSFETQYF
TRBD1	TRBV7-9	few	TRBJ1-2	TGTGCCAGCAGCGCGGGGTGGGGACAGGGGTCTGGCTACACCTTC	CASSAGWGQGSGYTF
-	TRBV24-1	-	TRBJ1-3	TGTGCCACCAATTTTCGGGGGATTCGAAACACCATATATTTT	CATNFRGIRNTIYF
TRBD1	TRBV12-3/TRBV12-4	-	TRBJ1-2	TGTGCCAGCATCCCCGGACAGGTCTATGGCTACACCTTC	CASIPGQVYGYTF
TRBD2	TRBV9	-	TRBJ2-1	TGTGCCAGCAGTGAGGGACTAGCGGTTTCCTACAATGAGCAGTTCTTC	CASSEGLAVSYNEQFF
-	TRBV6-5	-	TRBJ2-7	TGTGCCAGCAGTTACTCAACAGGTACCTACGAGCAGTACTTC	CASSYSTGTYEQYF